The 2 T cell receptor beta chains presented below share a single source sample, sequenced in a study of regulatory T cells in long-lasting Graves disease. CDR3-region Arm-PCR and iRepertoire HTBI primers produced the TCR beta libraries. From the multiplex PCR reads, TCRdb called clonotypes with MiXCR, one entry per CDR3 protein. The sample records 360,000 or so distinct CDR3 sequences, around 15% being singletons. Time point: newly diagnosed GD, antithyroid drugs for less than 3 months. The TCR library used RNA extracted from PBMCs. These data were likewise used in another study, on T cells in Graves' hyperthyroidism and ophthalmopathy.

The sequenced sample was peripheral blood mononuclear cells (PBMCs), obtained at new diagnosis, from a patient treated with antithyroid drugs. The origin of the receptors is a woman aged 18-29 years with Graves disease.

This clonotype was observed many times. V and J are TRBV3-1 and TRBJ2-5; D call uncertain. CDR3 length equals 13 residues. The V gene's germline CDR1 is LGHDT and CDR2 YNNKEL (reference sequence). Trimming stripped 7 bases from V and 5 bases from J, with 14 bases between. CDR3 nucleotide sequence: TGTGCCAGCACCACAATGAGGAGCGAGACCCAGTACTTC. Translated: CASTTMRSETQYF.

This clonotype has only a few counts. The chain combines TRBV28 with TRBJ1-2; 10 nucleotides agree with TRBD1. The CDR3 covers 13 residues. The germline V gene encodes CDR1 MDHEN and CDR2 SYDVKM. V gave up 5 bases and J gave up 8 bases; unmatched junction bases: 5. The CDR3 here is CASSPTGGWGYTF. The CDR3 coding sequence is TGTGCCAGCAGTCCGACAGGGGGCTGGGGCTACACCTTC.